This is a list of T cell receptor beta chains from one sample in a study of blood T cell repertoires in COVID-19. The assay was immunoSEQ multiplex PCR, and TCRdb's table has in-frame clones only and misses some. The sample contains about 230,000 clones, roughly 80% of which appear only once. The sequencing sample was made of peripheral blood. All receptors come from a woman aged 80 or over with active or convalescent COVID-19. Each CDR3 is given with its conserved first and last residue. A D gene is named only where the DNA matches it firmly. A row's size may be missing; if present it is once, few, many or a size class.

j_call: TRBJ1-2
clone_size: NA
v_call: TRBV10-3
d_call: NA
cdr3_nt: TGTGCCATCAGTGAAGGGACACCGACAAACGGCTACACCTTC
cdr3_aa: CAISEGTPTNGYTF

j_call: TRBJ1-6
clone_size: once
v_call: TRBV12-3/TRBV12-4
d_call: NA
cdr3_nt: TGTGCCAGCAGTATTACAGCGGAAACACCCCTCCACTTT
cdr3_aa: CASSITAETPLHF

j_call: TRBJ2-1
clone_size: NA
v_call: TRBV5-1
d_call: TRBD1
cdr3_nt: TGCGCCAGCAGCGCGCCGGACAGGGGCAATGAGCAGTTCTTC
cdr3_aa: CASSAPDRGNEQFF

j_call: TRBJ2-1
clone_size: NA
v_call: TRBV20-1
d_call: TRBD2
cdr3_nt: TGCAGTGCTAGTTTAGCGGGGGCATACAATGAGCAGTTCTTC
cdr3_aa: CSASLAGAYNEQFF

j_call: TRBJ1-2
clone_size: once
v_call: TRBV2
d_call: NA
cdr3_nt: TGTGCCAGCAGTGAAGGATGGCAGGGGTATGGCTACACCTTC
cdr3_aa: CASSEGWQGYGYTF

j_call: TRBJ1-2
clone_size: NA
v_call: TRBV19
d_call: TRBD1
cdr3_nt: TGTGCCAGTAGTTTAGAGACCGGGACAGGGATATATGGCTACACCTTC
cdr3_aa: CASSLETGTGIYGYTF

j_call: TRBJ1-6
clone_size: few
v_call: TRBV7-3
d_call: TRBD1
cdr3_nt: TGTGCCAGCAGCTTCAGGGGGGAGAATTCACCCCTCCACTTT
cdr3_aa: CASSFRGENSPLHF

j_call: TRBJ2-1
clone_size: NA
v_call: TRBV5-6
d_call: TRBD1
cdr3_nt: TGTGCCAGCAGCATCACTTGGACAGGGGGTCTCAATGAGCAGTTCTTC
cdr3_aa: CASSITWTGGLNEQFF

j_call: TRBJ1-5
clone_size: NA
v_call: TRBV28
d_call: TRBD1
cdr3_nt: TGTGCCAGCAGTCCTTTGACAGGGTTAAATCAGCCCCAGCATTTT
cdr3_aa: CASSPLTGLNQPQHF

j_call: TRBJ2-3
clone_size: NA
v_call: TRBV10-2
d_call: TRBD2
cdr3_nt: TGCGCCAGCAACGAGGGGAGGGCATGGCTAGCGGGAGATACGCAGTATTTT
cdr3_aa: CASNEGRAWLAGDTQYF

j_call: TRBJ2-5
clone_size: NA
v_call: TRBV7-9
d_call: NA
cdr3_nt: TGTGCCAGCAGCTTAGCGCAGGGTCTAAGGGAGACCCAGTACTTC
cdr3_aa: CASSLAQGLRETQYF

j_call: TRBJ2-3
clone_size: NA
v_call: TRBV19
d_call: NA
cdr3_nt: TGTGCCAGTAGTATTGCACTTCTAAGCACAGATACGCAGTATTTT
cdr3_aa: CASSIALLSTDTQYF

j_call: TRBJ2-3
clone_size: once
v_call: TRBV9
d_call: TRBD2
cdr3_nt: TGTGCCAGCAGCGGCATTAGCGGGAGGGTTGGAGATACGCAGTATTTT
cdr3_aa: CASSGISGRVGDTQYF

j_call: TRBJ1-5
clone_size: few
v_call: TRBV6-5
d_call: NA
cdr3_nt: TGTGCCAGCATCCAGGGAAGTAATCAGCCCCAGCATTTT
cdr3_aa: CASIQGSNQPQHF

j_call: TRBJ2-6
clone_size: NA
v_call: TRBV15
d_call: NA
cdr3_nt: TGTGCCACCAGCAGTTTCCTAGGGGACTCTGGGGCCAACGTCCTGACTTTC
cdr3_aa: CATSSFLGDSGANVLTF

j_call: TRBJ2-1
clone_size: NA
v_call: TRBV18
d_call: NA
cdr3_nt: TGTGCCAGCTCACCCGGAGACGACTACAATGAGCAGTTCTTC
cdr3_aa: CASSPGDDYNEQFF

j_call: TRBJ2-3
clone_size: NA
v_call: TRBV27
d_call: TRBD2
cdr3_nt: TGTGCCAGCAGTTTCCCTAGCGGGGGGGCAACAGATACGCAGTATTTT
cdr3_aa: CASSFPSGGATDTQYF

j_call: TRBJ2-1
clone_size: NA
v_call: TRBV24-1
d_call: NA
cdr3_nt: TGTGCCACCACCAGGGGTGGTGAGCAGTTCTTC
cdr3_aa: CATTRGGEQFF

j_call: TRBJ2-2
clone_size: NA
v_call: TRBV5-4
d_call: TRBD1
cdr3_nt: TGTGCCAGCAGCTTGGCTGGGACAGGGGCGATGTTTTTT
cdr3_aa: CASSLAGTGAMFF

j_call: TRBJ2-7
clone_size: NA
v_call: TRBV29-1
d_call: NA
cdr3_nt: TGCAGCGCCGCAGGTTTTGGGTACAACGAGCAGTACTTC
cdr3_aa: CSAAGFGYNEQYF

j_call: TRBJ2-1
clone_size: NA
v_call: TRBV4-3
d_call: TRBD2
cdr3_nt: TGCGCCAGCAGCCAGACTGGGGGGGGTGAGCAGTTCTTC
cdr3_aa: CASSQTGGGEQFF

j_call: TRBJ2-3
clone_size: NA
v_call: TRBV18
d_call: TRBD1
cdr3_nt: TGTGCCAGCTCACGACCGGGACAGAAGACAGATACGCAGTATTTT
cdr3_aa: CASSRPGQKTDTQYF

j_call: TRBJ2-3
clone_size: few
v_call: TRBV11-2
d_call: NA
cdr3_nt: TGTGCCAGCGGGAGGGGGGATACGCAGTATTTT
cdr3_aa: CASGRGDTQYF

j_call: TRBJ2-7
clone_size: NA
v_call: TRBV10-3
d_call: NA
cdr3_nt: TGTGCCATCAGGACCTCTGGGGGGAACGAGCAGTACTTC
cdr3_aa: CAIRTSGGNEQYF

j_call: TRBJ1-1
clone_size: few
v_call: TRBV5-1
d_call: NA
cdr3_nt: TGCGCCAGCAAGGAAACAGGGCTTGAAGCTTTCTTT
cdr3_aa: CASKETGLEAFF

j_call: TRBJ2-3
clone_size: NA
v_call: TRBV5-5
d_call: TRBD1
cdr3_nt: TGTGCCAGCAGCCAAGGACAGGGGGTAGATACGCAGTATTTT
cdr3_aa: CASSQGQGVDTQYF

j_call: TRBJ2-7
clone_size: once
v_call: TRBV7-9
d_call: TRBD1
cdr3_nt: TGTGCCAGCAGCTTCCCGGGACAGGCCTACGAGCAGTACTTC
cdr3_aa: CASSFPGQAYEQYF

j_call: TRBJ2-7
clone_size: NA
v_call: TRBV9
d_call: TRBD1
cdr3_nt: TGTGCCAGCAGCGTAGCCCGGACAGGCTCTGTCTACGAGCAGTACTTC
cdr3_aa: CASSVARTGSVYEQYF